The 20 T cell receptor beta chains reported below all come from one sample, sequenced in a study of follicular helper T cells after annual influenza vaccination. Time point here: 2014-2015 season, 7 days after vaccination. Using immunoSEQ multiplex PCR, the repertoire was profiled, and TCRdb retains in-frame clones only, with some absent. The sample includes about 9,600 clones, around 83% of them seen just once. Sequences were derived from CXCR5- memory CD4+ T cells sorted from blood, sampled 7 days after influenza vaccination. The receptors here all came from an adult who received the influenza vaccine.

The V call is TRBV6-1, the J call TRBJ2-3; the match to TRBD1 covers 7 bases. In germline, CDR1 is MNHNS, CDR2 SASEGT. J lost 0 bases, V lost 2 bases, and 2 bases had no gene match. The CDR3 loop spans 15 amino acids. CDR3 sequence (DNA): TGTGCCAGCAGTGAATACAGGGGAAGCACAGATACGCAGTATTTT. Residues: CASSEYRGSTDTQYF.

In nucleotides, the CDR3 is TGTGCCAGTAGTATAGGGGCGAGAGAAAGACAGCCCCAGCATTTT. It encodes CASSIGARERQPQHF. This chain joins TRBV19 and TRBJ1-5; D call uncertain. This CDR3 has 15 residues. With 1 base removed from V and 7 bases from J, the gap between germline ends came to 14 bases. CDR1 LNHDA and CDR2 SQIVND come from the germline V gene (reference sequence).

The CDR3 sequence is CAISEREAGANVLTF. The CDR3 bases are TGTGCCATCAGTGAGCGTGAGGCTGGGGCCAACGTCCTGACTTTC. The chain couples TRBV10-3 to TRBJ2-6; D ambiguous. With 2 bases removed from V and 2 bases from J, the gap between germline ends came to 7 bases. Germline values: CDR1 ENHRY, CDR2 SYGVKD. The CDR3 is made up of 15 amino acids.

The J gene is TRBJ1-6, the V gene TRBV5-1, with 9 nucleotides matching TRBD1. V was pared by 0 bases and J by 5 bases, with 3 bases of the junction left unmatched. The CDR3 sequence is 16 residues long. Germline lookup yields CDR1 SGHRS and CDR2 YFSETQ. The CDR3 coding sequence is TGCGCCAGCAGCTTGGACACAGGGGGCCATAATTCACCCCTCCACTTT. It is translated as CASSLDTGGHNSPLHF. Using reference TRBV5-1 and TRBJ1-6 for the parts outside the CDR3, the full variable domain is KAGVTQTPRYLIKTRGQQVTLSCSPISGHRSVSWYQQTPGQGLQFLFEYFSETQRNKGNFPGRFSGRQFSNSRSEMNVSTLELGDSALYLCASSLDTGGHNSPLHFGNGTRLTVT.

CDR3 in amino acids: CASSLTGVSGNTIYF. CDR3 nucleotide sequence: TGTGCCAGCAGCTTAACAGGAGTCTCTGGAAACACCATATATTTT. V gene TRBV7-9 combines with J gene TRBJ1-3; possible D gene TRBD1, 5 bases. The CDR3 contains 15 residues. CDR1 is SEHNR and CDR2 is FQNEAQ in the germline V gene (reference sequence). The V end lost 2 bases, the J end lost 0 bases, and 8 bases lay between the germline ends.

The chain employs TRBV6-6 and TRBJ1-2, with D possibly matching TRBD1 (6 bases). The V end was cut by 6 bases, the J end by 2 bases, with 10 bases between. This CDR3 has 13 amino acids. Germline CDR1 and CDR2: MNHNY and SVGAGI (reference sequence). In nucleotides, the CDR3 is TGTGCCAGCAGGGCGGACAGCAACTATGGCTACACCTTC. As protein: CASRADSNYGYTF.

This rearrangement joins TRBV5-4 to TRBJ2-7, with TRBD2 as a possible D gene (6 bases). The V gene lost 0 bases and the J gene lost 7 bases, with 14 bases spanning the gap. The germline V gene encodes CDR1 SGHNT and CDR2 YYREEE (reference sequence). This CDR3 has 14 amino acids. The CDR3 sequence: CASSLVGGTTEQYF. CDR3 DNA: TGTGCCAGCAGCTTGGTGGGGGGAACTACGGAGCAGTACTTC. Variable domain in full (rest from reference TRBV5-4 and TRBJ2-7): ETGVTQSPTHLIKTRGQQVTLRCSSQSGHNTVSWYQQALGQGPQFIFQYYREEENGRGNFPPRFSGLQFPNYSSELNVNALELDDSALYLCASSLVGGTTEQYFGPGTRLTVT.

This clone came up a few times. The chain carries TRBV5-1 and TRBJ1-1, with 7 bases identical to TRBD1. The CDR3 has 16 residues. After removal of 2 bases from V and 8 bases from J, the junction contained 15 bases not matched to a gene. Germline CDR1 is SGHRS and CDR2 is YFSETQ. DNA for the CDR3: TGCGCCAGCAGCTTCGGGCGGCCTGACAGGGTTGACGAAGCTTTCTTT. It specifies CASSFGRPDRVDEAFF.

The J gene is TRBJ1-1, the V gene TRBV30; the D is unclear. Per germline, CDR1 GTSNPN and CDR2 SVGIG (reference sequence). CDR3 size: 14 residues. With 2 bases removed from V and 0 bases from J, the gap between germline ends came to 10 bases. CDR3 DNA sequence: TGTGCCTGGAGTTCCGACCCCCTGAACACTGAAGCTTTCTTT. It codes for CAWSSDPLNTEAFF.

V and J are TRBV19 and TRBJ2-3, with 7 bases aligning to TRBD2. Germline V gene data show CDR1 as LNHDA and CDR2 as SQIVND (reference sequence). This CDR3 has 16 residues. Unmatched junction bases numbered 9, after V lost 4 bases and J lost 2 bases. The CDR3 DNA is TGTGCCAGTAGTAGTGGCGGGAGAACCTCCACAGATACGCAGTATTTT. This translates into CASSSGGRTSTDTQYF.

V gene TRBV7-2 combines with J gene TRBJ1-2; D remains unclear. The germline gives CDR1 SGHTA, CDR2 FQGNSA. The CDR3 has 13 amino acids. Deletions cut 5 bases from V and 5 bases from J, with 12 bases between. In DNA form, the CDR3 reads TGTGCCAGCAGCCCGAACCGCCTGTATGGCTACACCTTC. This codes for CASSPNRLYGYTF.

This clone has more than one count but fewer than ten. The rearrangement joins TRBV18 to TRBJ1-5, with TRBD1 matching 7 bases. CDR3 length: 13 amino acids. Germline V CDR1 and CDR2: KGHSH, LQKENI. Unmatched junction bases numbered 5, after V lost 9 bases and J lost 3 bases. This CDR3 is CASQTGANQPQHF. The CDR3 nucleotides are TGTGCCAGTCAAACAGGGGCCAATCAGCCCCAGCATTTT.

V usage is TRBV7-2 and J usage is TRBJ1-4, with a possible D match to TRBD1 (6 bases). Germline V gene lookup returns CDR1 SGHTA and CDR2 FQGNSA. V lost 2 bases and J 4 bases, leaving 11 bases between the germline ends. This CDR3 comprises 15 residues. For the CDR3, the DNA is TGTGCCAGCAGCTTAAAAGGCAGGGGTAATGAAAAACTGTTTTTT. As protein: CASSLKGRGNEKLFF.

CDR3 sequence reads: CASSLGLAGEQETQYF. DNA of the CDR3: TGTGCCAGCAGCTTAGGACTAGCGGGGGAGCAAGAGACCCAGTACTTC. The chain uses TRBV7-2 and TRBJ2-5; 12 nucleotides match TRBD2. The ends lost 1 base at V and 2 bases at J; junction bases unmatched: 2. Per the germline V gene, CDR1 is SGHTA and CDR2 is FQGNSA. The CDR3 is made up of 16 amino acids.

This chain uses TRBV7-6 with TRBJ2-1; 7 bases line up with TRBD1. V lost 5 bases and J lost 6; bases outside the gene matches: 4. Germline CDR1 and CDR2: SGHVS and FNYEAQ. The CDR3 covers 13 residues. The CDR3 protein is CASSPRTGNEQFF. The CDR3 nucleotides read TGTGCCAGCAGCCCTCGGACAGGCAATGAGCAGTTCTTC.

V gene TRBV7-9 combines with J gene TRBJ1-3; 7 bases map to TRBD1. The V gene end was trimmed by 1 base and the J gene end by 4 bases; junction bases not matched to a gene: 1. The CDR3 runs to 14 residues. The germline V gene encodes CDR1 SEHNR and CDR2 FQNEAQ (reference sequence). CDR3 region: CASSLGGQGNTIYF. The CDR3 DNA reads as TGTGCCAGCAGCTTAGGGGGACAGGGAAACACCATATATTTT.

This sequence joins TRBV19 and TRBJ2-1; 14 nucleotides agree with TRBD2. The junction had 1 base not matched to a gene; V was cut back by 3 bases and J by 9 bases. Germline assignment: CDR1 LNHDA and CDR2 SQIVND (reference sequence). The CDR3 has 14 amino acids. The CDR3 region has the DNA TGTGCCAGTAGTATCGGACTAGCGGGGGGTGAGCAGTTCTTC. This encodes CASSIGLAGGEQFF.

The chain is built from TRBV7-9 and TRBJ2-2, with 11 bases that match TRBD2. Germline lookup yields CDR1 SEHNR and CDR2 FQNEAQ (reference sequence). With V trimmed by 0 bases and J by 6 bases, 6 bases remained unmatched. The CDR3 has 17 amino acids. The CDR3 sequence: CASSLATTSGDPGELFF. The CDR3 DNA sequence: TGTGCCAGCAGCTTAGCCACGACTAGCGGGGACCCCGGGGAGCTGTTTTTT.

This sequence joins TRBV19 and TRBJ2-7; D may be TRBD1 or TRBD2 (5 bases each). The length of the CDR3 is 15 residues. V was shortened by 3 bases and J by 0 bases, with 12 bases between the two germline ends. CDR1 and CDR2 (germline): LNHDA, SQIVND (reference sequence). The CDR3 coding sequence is TGTGCCAGTAGTATGAGGGACGGAGACTCCTACGAGCAGTACTTC. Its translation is CASSMRDGDSYEQYF.

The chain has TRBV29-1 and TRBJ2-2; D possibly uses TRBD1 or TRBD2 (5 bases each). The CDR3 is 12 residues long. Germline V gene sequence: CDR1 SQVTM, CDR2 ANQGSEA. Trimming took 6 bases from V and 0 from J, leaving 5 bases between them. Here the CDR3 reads CSVGANTGELFF. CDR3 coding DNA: TGCAGCGTGGGGGCGAACACCGGGGAGCTGTTTTTT.